There are many counts of the clone carrying this TCR beta chain. The study's library attached unique molecular identifiers to single cDNA molecules. From the RACE reads, TCRdb called clonotypes with MiXCR, one entry per CDR3 protein. Of over 95,000 distinct CDR3 sequences detected, roughly 12% appear once; the ten largest clones hold approximately 2%. This specimen comes from a study of human T cells and chemical hapten exposure. Described time point: patch test 1, 2 weeks after DPC sensitization. Treatment here: therapeutic diphenylcyclopropenone sensitization with weekly scalp DPC. The CDR3 consists of 16 residues. Trimming removed 5 bases from V and 0 bases from J, with 17 bases in between. Germline assignment: CDR1 SGHVS and CDR2 FNYEAQ.

J is TRBJ2-7 and V is TRBV7-6; D gene uncertain. The clonotype originates from a woman between 40 and 50 years old with alopecia areata. Some clones in this sample may be carry-over from other donors' samples. The specimen was whole blood, collected in connection with sensitization to the hapten diphenylcyclopropenone (DPC). The CDR3 DNA follows: TGTGCCAGCAGCCCCGGAACAGTCACTATCTCCTACGAGCAGTACTTC. Its protein is CASSPGTVTISYEQYF.